The clone carrying this TCR beta chain is medium-sized. The sample belongs to a study of sequential checkpoint blockade in melanoma. About the study: First-line arms were nivolumab then ipilimumab, or the reverse, randomized 1:1. After both sequences, patients received maintenance nivolumab.

Per germline, CDR1 MRHNA and CDR2 SNTAGT. The junction had 4 bases not matched to a gene; V was cut back by 3 bases and J by 1 base. CDR3 length equals 16 residues. The treatment is: randomized to nivolumab then ipilimumab (arm A) or the reverse (arm B). Patients had received no earlier DNA-damaging chemotherapy. Repertoires were generated with immunoSEQ multiplex PCR, while TCRdb's copy carries only in-frame clones and drops some. The sample contains more than 9,000 clones, roughly 77% of which appear only once. This TCR was recovered from a human donor with melanoma. Sequenced here: CD8+ T cells sorted from blood (inferred from file names), sampled from a patient given nivolumab and ipilimumab in sequence. This chain joins TRBV6-4 and TRBJ2-2; 8 nucleotides match TRBD2. The CDR3 sequence: CASSEEAGGNTGELFF. The CDR3, as DNA: TGTGCCAGCAGTGAAGAGGCGGGAGGGAACACCGGGGAGCTGTTTTTT.